The rows below give T cell receptor beta chains drawn from one sample of a study of tumor-infiltrating lymphocytes in primary liver carcinoma. MiXCR, run by TCRdb on the multiplex PCR reads, gives a single entry per CDR3 protein. Among hundreds of thousands of distinct CDR3 sequences listed, more than 55% were seen once. Sequenced sample: peripheral blood. These receptors were taken from a woman between 25 and 40 years old with primary liver carcinoma and hepatitis B virus infection. Each CDR3 is given with its conserved first and last residue. Each record gives: CDR3 protein, CDR3 DNA, J gene, clone size, D gene, V gene. D genes are given only for firm matches. Where a row states a size, it is once, few, many or the class of an expanded clone; other rows omit it.

CDR3: CASMTWGLQRTSGANVLTF
DNA: TGTGCCAGCATGACATGGGGGCTTCAACGCACATCTGGGGCCAACGTCCTGACTTTC
J: TRBJ2-6
size: -
D: -
V: TRBV11-2

CDR3: CASSLNVLAGGLGTQYF
DNA: TGTGCCAGCAGCTTAAATGTGCTAGCGGGAGGGCTCGGGACCCAGTACTTC
J: TRBJ2-5
size: many
D: TRBD2
V: TRBV11-2

CDR3: CTSSQGLGSDTQYF
DNA: TGCACCAGCAGCCAGGGATTAGGCTCGGATACGCAGTATTTT
J: TRBJ2-3
size: -
D: -
V: TRBV4-3

CDR3: CASSSEGSYIEQFF
DNA: TGCGCCAGCAGCTCGGAGGGCTCCTACATTGAGCAGTTCTTC
J: TRBJ2-1
size: -
D: -
V: TRBV5-1

CDR3: CSVADGNTEAFF
DNA: TGCAGCGTGGCGGACGGAAACACTGAAGCTTTCTTT
J: TRBJ1-1
size: many
D: -
V: TRBV29-1

CDR3: CASSQRTLRDRAPGYTF
DNA: TGTGCCAGCAGCCAACGCACCCTCCGGGACAGGGCCCCTGGCTACACCTTC
J: TRBJ1-2
size: few
D: TRBD1
V: TRBV13

CDR3: CTSSQDWLSNGRPQHF
DNA: TGCACCAGCAGCCAAGATTGGTTGTCAAATGGTAGGCCCCAACATTTT
J: TRBJ1-5
size: -
D: -
V: TRBV4-3

CDR3: CAWSVQAGEWNEQFF
DNA: TGTGCCTGGAGTGTACAAGCGGGAGAATGGAATGAGCAGTTCTTC
J: TRBJ2-1
size: many
D: TRBD2
V: TRBV30

CDR3: CSVGQPLRPMIQFF
DNA: TGCAGCGTGGGACAGCCTTTACGTCCAATGATTCAGTTCTTC
J: TRBJ2-1
size: -
D: TRBD1
V: TRBV29-1

CDR3: CASSGDRPGDYTF
DNA: TGTGCCAGCAGCGGAGACAGGCCTGGGGACTACACCTTC
J: TRBJ1-2
size: -
D: -
V: TRBV11-2

CDR3: CANSQEGFGGGQETQYF
DNA: TGCGCTAACAGCCAAGAAGGCTTCGGCGGGGGGCAAGAGACCCAGTACTTC
J: TRBJ2-5
size: once
D: TRBD2
V: TRBV4-1

CDR3: CASSFKTSGSSSNEQFF
DNA: TGTGCCAGCAGCTTCAAAACTAGCGGGAGCTCCTCCAATGAGCAGTTCTTC
J: TRBJ2-1
size: -
D: TRBD2
V: TRBV13

CDR3: CASVLEGEQYF
DNA: TGTGCTAGCGTGCTAGAAGGCGAGCAGTACTTC
J: TRBJ2-7
size: -
D: -
V: TRBV7-9